One sample yielded the 16 T cell receptor beta chains listed below, sequenced in a study of cytomegalovirus exposure and HLA in healthy donors. The PCR had 60 Vbeta and 13 Jbeta primers. Assay used: immunoSEQ multiplex PCR; TCRdb lists only in-frame clones, some missing. The table lists about 110,000 clones, over 60% of them singletons. The sequenced sample was PBMCs. Receptors were obtained from a woman aged 30 to 39 in good health and CMV-seronegative.

V usage is TRBV7-9 and J usage is TRBJ1-1; tentatively, D is TRBD1 (5 bases). Germline V gene data show CDR1 as SEHNR and CDR2 as FQNEAQ (reference sequence). V was pared by 8 bases and J by 1 base, with 14 bases between. This CDR3 is built from 14 residues. The CDR3 coding sequence is TGTGCCAGCGAAACAGACAGACAGAACACTGAAGCTTTCTTT. This sequence encodes CASETDRQNTEAFF.

The gene calls are TRBV2 and TRBJ2-1; TRBD2 matches 8 bases. V lost 6 bases, J lost 10 bases, and 8 bases stayed unmatched. Germline assignment: CDR1 SNHLY and CDR2 FYNNEI. This CDR3 is 13 amino acids long. Here the CDR3 DNA reads TGTGCCAGCAGAGCGACTAGCGTAAGCGAGCAGTTCTTC. Its protein product is CASRATSVSEQFF.

This chain's CDR3 is CSAELGYEQYF. CDR3 bases: TGCAGTGCCGAACTAGGGTACGAGCAGTACTTC. This chain joins TRBV20-1 and TRBJ2-7, with D tentatively TRBD2 (5 bases). The CDR3 length is 11 residues. In germline, CDR1 is DFQATT, CDR2 SNEGSKA (reference sequence). With 6 bases removed from V and 4 bases from J, the gap between germline ends came to 10 bases.

The chain has TRBV7-2 and TRBJ1-5; TRBD1 might be the D (5 bases). Germline loops: CDR1 SGHTA, CDR2 FQGNSA. The CDR3 contains 16 residues. V lost 5 bases and J 0 bases, leaving 14 bases between the germline ends. The CDR3 DNA sequence: TGTGCCAGCAGCCCCTGGACACCGAGTAGCAATCAGCCCCAGCATTTT. The encoded protein is CASSPWTPSSNQPQHF.

The chain is built from TRBV19 and TRBJ1-1; unclear D gene. Germline CDR1 and CDR2: LNHDA and SQIVND (reference sequence). The CDR3 is made up of 14 amino acids. V lost 1 base and J 4 bases, leaving 10 bases between the germline ends. CDR3 sequence: CASSIGGEVTEAFF. As DNA, the CDR3 is TGTGCCAGTAGTATAGGTGGGGAGGTCACTGAAGCTTTCTTT.

There are a few counts of this clone. The chain couples TRBV29-1 to TRBJ2-5; TRBD2 might be the D (6 bases). This CDR3 is 16 amino acids long. Germline CDR1 is SQVTM and CDR2 is ANQGSEA. Trimming removed 6 bases at V and 4 bases at J, with 24 bases between. The DNA of the CDR3 is TGCAGCGTCCCCTTGCCTAGCGAACCGGCTGGAGAGACCCAGTACTTC. Residues: CSVPLPSEPAGETQYF.

The chain is built from TRBV12-5 and TRBJ2-5; D is possibly TRBD2 (5 bases). V was shortened by 5 bases and J by 1 base, with 17 bases between the two germline ends. CDR1 and CDR2 (germline): LGHNT, FRNRAP. The CDR3 contains 16 residues. CDR3 sequence: CASGKTGDYFQETQYF. CDR3 in DNA: TGTGCTAGTGGTAAGACCGGTGACTACTTCCAAGAGACCCAGTACTTC.

The chain combines TRBV7-9 with TRBJ2-7; maybe TRBD1 (5 bases). CDR3 length equals 15 residues. CDR1 is SEHNR, CDR2 FQNEAQ, per germline (reference sequence). The V gene lost 5 bases and the J gene lost 5 bases, with 19 bases spanning the gap. The CDR3 reads CASSPAGSSRNEQYF. In DNA form, the CDR3 reads TGTGCCAGCAGCCCCGCAGGGTCCTCTAGGAACGAGCAGTACTTC.

V and J are TRBV10-3 and TRBJ1-6; 9 bases align to TRBD1. The germline gives CDR1 ENHRY, CDR2 SYGVKD. Losses at the gene ends were 3 bases for V and 9 bases for J; bases not matched to a gene: 6. CDR3 length: 15 amino acids. CDR3 sequence: CAISETTGGGSPLHF. In DNA, the CDR3 is TGTGCCATCAGTGAAACAACAGGGGGCGGTTCACCCCTCCACTTT.

The table lists this clone with a few counts. V usage is TRBV6-1 and J usage is TRBJ1-1, with 9 nucleotides matching TRBD1. The germline gives CDR1 MNHNS, CDR2 SASEGT. The CDR3 sequence is 15 residues long. J lost 5 bases, V lost 6 bases, and 10 bases had no gene match. The CDR3 nucleotides are TGTGCCAGCAGAGAACAGGGGGCAACAGATACTGAAGCTTTCTTT. This sequence encodes CASREQGATDTEAFF.

The chain joins TRBV5-1 to TRBJ2-3; 8 bases are shared with TRBD2. V was pared by 4 bases and J by 1 base, with 5 bases of the junction left unmatched. This CDR3 is built from 15 residues. CDR1 and CDR2 (germline): SGHRS, YFSETQ. CDR3 in amino acids: CASSPHSGGTDTQYF. The CDR3 DNA reads as TGCGCCAGCAGCCCCCATAGCGGGGGCACAGATACGCAGTATTTT.

This clone appeared a few times. The rearrangement links TRBV29-1 to TRBJ2-1, with 10 bases fitting TRBD2. The CDR3 has 16 amino acids. The J segment lost 4 bases and the V segment lost 6 bases, leaving 12 bases of the junction unmatched. Per germline, CDR1 SQVTM and CDR2 ANQGSEA. The CDR3: CSVELSGLASYNEQFF. CDR3 nucleotides: TGCAGCGTCGAATTATCGGGACTAGCGTCTTACAATGAGCAGTTCTTC.

This chain joins TRBV25-1 and TRBJ1-5, with a weak D call TRBD1 (6 bases). The V gene's germline CDR1 is MGHDK and CDR2 SYGVNS. The CDR3 is 14 residues long. V lost 1 base and J lost 6, with 10 bases in between. The CDR3 here is CASSESGAPQPQHF. The CDR3 bases are TGTGCCAGCAGTGAATCAGGGGCCCCTCAGCCCCAGCATTTT.

The chain employs TRBV30 and TRBJ1-6, with TRBD1 matching 7 bases. With V trimmed by 3 bases and J by 0 bases, 8 bases remained unmatched. Looked up from germline, CDR1 is GTSNPN and CDR2 is SVGIG (reference sequence). CDR3 length equals 17 residues. The CDR3 loop reads CAWSDSDRSSYNSPLHF. The CDR3 DNA sequence: TGTGCCTGGAGCGACTCGGACAGGAGCTCCTATAATTCACCCCTCCACTTT.

The chain is built from TRBV29-1 and TRBJ2-5, with a weak D call TRBD1 (6 bases). The CDR3 contains 13 residues. V lost 6 bases, J lost 4 bases, and 15 bases lay in between. Germline V gene sequence: CDR1 SQVTM, CDR2 ANQGSEA. In DNA form, the CDR3 reads TGCAGCGTGGGGGCTAGCCCGCGAGAGACCCAGTACTTC. Translating gives CSVGASPRETQYF.

This clone was found a few times. This sequence joins TRBV4-2 and TRBJ2-1, with 9 nucleotides matching TRBD2. CDR3 size: 15 residues. V trimming: 7 bases; J trimming: 5 bases; junction bases outside the gene matches: 9. In germline, CDR1 is LGHNA, CDR2 YNFKEQ. The CDR3 is CASTSAGGAHNEQFF. The CDR3 nucleotides read TGTGCCAGCACCTCGGCGGGGGGGGCACACAATGAGCAGTTCTTC.